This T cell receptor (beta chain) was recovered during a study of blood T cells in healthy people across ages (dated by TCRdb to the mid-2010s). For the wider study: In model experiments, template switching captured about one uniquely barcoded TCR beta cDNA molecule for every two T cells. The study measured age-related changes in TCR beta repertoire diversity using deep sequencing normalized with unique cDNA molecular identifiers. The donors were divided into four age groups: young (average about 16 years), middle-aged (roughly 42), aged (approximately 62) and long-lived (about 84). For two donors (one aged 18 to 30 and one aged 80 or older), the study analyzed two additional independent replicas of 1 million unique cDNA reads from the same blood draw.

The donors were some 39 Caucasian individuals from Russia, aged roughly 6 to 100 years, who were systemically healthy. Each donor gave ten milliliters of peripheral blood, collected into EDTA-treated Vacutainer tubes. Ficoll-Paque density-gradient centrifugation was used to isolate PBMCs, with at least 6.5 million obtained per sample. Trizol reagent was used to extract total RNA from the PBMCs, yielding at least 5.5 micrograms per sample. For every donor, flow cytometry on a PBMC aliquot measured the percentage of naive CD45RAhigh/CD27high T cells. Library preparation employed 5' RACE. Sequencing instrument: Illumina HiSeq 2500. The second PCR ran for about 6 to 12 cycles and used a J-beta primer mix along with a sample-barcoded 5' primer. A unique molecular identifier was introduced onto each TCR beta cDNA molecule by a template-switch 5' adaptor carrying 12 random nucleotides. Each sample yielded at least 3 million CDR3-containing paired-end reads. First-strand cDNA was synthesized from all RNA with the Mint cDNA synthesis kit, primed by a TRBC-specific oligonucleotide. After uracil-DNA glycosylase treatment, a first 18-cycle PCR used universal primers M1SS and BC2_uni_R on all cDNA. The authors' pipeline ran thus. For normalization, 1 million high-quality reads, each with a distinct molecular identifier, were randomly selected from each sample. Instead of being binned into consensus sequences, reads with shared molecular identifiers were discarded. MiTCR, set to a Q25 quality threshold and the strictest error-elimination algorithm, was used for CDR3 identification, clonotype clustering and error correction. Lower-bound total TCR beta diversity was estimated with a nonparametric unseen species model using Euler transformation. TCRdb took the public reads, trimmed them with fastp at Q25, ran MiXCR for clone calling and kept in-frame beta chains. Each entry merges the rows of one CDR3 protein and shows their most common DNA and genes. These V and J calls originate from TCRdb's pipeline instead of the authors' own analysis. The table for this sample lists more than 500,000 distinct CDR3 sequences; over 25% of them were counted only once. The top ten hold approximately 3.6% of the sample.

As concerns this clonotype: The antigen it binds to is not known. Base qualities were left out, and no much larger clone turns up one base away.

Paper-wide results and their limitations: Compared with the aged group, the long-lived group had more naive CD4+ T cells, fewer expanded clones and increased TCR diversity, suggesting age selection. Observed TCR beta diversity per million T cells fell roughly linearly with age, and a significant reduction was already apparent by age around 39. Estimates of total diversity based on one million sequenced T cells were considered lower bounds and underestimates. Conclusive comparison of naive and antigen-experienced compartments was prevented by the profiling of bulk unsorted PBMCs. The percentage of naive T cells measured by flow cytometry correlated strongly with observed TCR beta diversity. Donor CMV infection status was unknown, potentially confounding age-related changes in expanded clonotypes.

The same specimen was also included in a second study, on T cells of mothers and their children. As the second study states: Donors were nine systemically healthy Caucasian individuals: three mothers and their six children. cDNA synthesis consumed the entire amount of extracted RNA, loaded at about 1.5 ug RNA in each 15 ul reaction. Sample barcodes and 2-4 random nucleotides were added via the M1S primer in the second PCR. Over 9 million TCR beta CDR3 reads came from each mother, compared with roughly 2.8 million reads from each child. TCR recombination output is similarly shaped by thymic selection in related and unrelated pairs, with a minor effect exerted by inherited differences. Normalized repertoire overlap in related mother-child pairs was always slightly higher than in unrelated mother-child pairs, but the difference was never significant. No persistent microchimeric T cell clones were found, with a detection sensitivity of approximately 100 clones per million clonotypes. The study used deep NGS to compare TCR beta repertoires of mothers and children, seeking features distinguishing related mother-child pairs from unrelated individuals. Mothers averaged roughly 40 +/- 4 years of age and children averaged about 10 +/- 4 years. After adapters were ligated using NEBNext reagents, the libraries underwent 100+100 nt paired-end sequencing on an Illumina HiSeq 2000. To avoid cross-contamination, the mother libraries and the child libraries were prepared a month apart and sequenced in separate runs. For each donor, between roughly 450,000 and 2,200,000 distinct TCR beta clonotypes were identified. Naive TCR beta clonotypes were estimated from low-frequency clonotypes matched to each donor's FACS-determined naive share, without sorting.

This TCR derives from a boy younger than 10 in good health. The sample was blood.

The CDR3 amino acid sequence is: CASSLLTGTAILYGYTF. The sequenced DNA: TGTGCCAGCAGCTTGCTGACCGGGACAGCGATACTATATGGCTACACCTTC. The chain is made from TRBV5-5 and TRBJ1-2; 7 central nucleotides agree with TRBD1. From the germline V gene (reference sequence), CDR1 is SGHKS and CDR2 is YYEKEE. From the cysteine through the phenylalanine, the CDR3 covers 17 amino acids. CDR3 DNA is the only sequence kept; it has 51 bases, read in frame from the first base. At the junction V is shortened by 1 base and J by 5 bases; bases outside the gene matches: 14.